This T cell receptor beta chain was sequenced for a study of cytomegalovirus exposure and HLA in healthy donors. This CDR3 contains 16 residues. The V gene's germline CDR1 is MNHNS and CDR2 SASEGT. The germline V and J ends were trimmed by 2 bases and 3 bases, with 15 bases remaining between them. As to this clone: Antigen specificity is unknown.

Points from the study as a whole: Accounts indicate the classifier identified cytomegalovirus status with strong specificity and sensitivity. HLA alleles were associated with fewer than 20,000 TCR beta sequences in a later analysis at 0.05 false discovery rate.

A multiplex PCR was run with 60 Vbeta primers and 13 Jbeta primers. Measured with immunoSEQ multiplex PCR; TCRdb has only the in-frame clones, and not every one. The repertoire holds fewer than 200,000 clones, roughly 79% seen once, with 7.4% in the top ten. Material for sequencing was PBMCs. V gene TRBV6-1 combines with J gene TRBJ2-3; possibly TRBD2 for D (7 bases). The clonotype was recovered from a male donor in good health and CMV-seropositive. The CDR3 DNA sequence: TGTGCCAGCAGTGAATATTGGGGGGGCAAGACAGATACGCAGTATTTT. Residues: CASSEYWGGKTDTQYF.